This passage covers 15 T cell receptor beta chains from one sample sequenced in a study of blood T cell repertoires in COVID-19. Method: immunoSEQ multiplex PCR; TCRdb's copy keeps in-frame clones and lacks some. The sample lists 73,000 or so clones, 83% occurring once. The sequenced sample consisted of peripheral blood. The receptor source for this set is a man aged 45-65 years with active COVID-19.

CDR3 region: CASSQVPRGTYGYTF. CDR3 in DNA: TGCGCCAGCAGCCAAGTACCCAGGGGGACCTATGGCTACACCTTC. This chain links TRBV4-1 with TRBJ1-2; TRBD1 aligns across 7 bases. The CDR3 covers 15 residues. Looked up from germline, CDR1 is MGHRA and CDR2 is YSYEKL. Trimming at V came to 1 base and at J to 4 bases, leaving 6 bases not matched to a gene.

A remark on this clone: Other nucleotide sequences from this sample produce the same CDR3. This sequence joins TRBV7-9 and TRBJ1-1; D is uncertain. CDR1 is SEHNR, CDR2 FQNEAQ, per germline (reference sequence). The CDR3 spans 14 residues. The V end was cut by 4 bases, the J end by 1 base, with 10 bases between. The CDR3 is CASSYSGSNTEAFF. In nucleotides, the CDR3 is TGTGCCAGCAGCTACTCGGGGTCGAACACTGAAGCTTTCTTT. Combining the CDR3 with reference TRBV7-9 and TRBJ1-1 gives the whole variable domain DTGVSQNPRHKITKRGQNVTFRCDPISEHNRLYWYRQTLGQGPEFLTYFQNEAQLEKSRLLSDRFSAERPKGSFSTLEIQRTEQGDSAMYLCASSYSGSNTEAFFGQGTRLTVV.

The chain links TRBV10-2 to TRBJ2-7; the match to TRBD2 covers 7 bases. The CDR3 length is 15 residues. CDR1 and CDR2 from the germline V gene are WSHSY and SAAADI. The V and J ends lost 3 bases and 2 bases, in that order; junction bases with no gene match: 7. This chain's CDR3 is CASSDWRELTYEQYF. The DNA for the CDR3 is TGCGCCAGCAGTGATTGGCGGGAGCTCACCTACGAGCAGTACTTC.

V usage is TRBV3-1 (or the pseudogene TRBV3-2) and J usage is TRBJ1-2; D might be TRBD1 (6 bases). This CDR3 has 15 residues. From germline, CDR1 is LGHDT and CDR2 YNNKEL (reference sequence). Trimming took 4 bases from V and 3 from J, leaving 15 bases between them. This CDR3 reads CASSPDEGDDYGYTF. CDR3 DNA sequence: TGTGCCAGCAGCCCAGACGAGGGGGACGACTATGGCTACACCTTC.

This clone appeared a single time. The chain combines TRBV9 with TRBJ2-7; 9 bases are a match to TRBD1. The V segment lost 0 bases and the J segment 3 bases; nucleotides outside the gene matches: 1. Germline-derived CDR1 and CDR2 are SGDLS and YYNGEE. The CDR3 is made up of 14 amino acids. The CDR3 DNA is TGTGCCAGCAGCGTAGGGGGACAGGGCTACGAGCAGTACTTC. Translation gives CASSVGGQGYEQYF.

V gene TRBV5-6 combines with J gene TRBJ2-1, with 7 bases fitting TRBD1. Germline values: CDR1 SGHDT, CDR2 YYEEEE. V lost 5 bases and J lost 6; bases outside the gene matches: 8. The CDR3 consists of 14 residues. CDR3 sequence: CASRLTGSSNEQFF. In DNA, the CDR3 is TGTGCCAGCAGGTTGACAGGGTCTAGCAATGAGCAGTTCTTC.

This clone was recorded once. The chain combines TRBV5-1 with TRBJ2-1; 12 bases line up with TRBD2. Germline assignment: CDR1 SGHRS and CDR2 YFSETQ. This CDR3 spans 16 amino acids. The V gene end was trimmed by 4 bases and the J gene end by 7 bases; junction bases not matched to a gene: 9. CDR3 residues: CASSRPSGGALNEQFF. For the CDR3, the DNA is TGCGCCAGCAGCCGTCCTAGCGGGGGGGCCTTGAATGAGCAGTTCTTC.

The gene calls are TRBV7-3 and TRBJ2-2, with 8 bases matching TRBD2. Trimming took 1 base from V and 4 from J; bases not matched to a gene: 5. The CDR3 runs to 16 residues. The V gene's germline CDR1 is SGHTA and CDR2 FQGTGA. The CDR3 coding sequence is TGTGCCAGCAGCTTAAGACCTAGCGGGCTCACCGGGGAGCTGTTTTTT. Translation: CASSLRPSGLTGELFF.

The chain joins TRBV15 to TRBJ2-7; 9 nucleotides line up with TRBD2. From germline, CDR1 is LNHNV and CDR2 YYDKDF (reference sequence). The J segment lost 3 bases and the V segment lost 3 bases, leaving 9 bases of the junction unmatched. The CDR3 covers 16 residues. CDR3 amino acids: CATSRGPGTSSYEQYF. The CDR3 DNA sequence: TGTGCCACCAGCAGGGGCCCCGGGACTAGCAGCTACGAGCAGTACTTC.

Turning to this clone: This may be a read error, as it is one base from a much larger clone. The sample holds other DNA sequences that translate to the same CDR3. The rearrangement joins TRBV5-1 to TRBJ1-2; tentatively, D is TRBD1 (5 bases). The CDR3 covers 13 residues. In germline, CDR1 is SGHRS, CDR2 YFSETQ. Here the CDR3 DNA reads TGCCCCCGCAGGTCCGGGGGGGGCTATGGCTACACCTTC. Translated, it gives CPRRSGGGYGYTF.

The CDR3 nucleotides are TGTGCCAGCAGCGGCACAGGGATGGGCTACACCTTC. Translated: CASSGTGMGYTF. The chain combines TRBV25-1 with TRBJ1-2, with D perhaps TRBD1 (6 bases). The CDR3 consists of 12 residues. The ends were cut back, 6 bases at V and 8 bases at J, with 13 bases in the middle. Germline-derived CDR1 and CDR2 are MGHDK and SYGVNS.

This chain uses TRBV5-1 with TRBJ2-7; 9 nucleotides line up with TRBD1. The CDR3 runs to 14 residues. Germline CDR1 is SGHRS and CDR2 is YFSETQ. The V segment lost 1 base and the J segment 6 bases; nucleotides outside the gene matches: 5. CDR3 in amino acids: CASSLPGQGLEQYF. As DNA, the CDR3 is TGCGCCAGCAGCTTGCCGGGACAGGGACTCGAGCAGTACTTC.

CDR3 in DNA: TGTGCCAGCAGCTTAGGAGGACTAGCGGGAGGAGCAAATGAGCAGTTCTTC. It is translated as CASSLGGLAGGANEQFF. The V and J genes are TRBV7-6 and TRBJ2-1; TRBD2 aligns across 14 bases. The CDR3 contains 17 residues. Trimming removed 1 base from V and 7 bases from J; junction bases left unmatched: 6. Germline V gene lookup returns CDR1 SGHVS and CDR2 FNYEAQ.

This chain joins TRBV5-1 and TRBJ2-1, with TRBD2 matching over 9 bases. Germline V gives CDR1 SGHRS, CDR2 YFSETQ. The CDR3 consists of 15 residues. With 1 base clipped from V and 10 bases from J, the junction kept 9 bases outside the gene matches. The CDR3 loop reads CASSLRRGGPWEQFF. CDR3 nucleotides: TGCGCCAGCAGCTTGAGGCGGGGGGGCCCTTGGGAGCAGTTCTTC.

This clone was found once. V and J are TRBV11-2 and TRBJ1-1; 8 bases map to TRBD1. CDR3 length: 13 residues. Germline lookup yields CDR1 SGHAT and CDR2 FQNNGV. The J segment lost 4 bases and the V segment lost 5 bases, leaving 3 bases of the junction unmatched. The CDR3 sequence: CASSKDRVTEAFF. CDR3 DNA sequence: TGTGCCAGCAGCAAGGACAGGGTCACTGAAGCTTTCTTT.